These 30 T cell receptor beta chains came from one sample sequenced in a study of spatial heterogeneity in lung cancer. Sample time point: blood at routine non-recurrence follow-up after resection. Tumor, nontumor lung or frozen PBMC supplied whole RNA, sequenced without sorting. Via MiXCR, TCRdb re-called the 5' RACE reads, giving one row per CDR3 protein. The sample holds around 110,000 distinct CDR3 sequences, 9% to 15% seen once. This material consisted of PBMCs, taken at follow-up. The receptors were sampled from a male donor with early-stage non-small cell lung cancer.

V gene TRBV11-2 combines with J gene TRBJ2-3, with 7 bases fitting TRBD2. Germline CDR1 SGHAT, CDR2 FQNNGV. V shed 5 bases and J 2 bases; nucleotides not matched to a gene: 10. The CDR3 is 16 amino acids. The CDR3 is CASSPGAGTLTDTQYF. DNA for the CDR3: TGTGCCAGCAGCCCTGGAGCGGGGACGCTCACAGATACGCAGTATTTT. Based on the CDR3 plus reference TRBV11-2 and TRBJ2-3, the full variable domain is EAGVAQSPRYKIIEKRQSVAFWCNPISGHATLYWYQQILGQGPKLLIQFQNNGVVDDSQLPKDRFSAERLKGVDSTLKIQPAKLEDSAVYLCASSPGAGTLTDTQYFGPGTRLTVL.

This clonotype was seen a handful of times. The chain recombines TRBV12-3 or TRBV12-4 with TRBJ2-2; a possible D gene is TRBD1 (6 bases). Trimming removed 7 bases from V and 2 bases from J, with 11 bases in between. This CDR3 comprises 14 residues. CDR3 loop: CASIPGHNTGELFF. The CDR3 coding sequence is TGTGCCAGCATCCCGGGACACAACACCGGGGAGCTGTTTTTT.

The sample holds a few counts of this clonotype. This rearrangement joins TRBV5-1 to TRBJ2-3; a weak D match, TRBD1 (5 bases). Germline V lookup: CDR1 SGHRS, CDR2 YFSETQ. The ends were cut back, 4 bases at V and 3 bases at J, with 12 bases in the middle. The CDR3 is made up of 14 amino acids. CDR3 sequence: CASSPAPGTDTQYF. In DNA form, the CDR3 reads TGCGCCAGCAGCCCTGCCCCAGGGACAGATACGCAGTATTTT.

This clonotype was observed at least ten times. The DNA for the CDR3 is TGTGCCAGCAGCATCACTAGCGGGGGAGGCACCGGGGAGCTGTTTTTT. Residues: CASSITSGGGTGELFF. The genes are TRBV7-3 and TRBJ2-2; the match to TRBD2 covers 11 bases. CDR3 length: 16 residues. CDR1 and CDR2 (germline): SGHTA, FQGTGA. Trimming cost V 5 bases and J 4 bases; bases outside gene matches: 6.

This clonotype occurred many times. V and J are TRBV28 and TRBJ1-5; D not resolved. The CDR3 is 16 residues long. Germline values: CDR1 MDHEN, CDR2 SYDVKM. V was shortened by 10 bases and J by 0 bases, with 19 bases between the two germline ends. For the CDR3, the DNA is TGTGCCACCAAGTCCCCCGAGGGATATAGCAATCAGCCCCAGCATTTT. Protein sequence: CATKSPEGYSNQPQHF.

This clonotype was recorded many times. The CDR3 loop reads CAISEVRTETYEQYF. The CDR3 bases are TGTGCCATCAGTGAGGTCCGGACCGAGACCTACGAGCAGTACTTC. This chain uses TRBV10-3 with TRBJ2-7; D not resolved. The ends were cut back, 2 bases at V and 2 bases at J, with 13 bases in the middle. CDR1 is ENHRY and CDR2 is SYGVKD in the germline V gene. The CDR3 extends over 15 amino acids.

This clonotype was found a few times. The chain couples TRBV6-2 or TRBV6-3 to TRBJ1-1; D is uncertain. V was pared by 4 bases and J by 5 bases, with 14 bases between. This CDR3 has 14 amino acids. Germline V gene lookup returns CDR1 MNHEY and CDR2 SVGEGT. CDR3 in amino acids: CASSFTAGATEAFF. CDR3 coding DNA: TGTGCCAGCAGTTTTACGGCGGGCGCAACTGAAGCTTTCTTT.

CDR3 bases: TGTGCCAGCTCACCATTAGGGGCTGTGAACACTGAAGCTTTCTTT. Translating gives CASSPLGAVNTEAFF. The chain links TRBV18 to TRBJ1-1; D may be TRBD1 (5 bases). This CDR3 region has 15 residues. Trimming stripped 2 bases from V and 0 bases from J, with 10 bases between. Germline lookup yields CDR1 KGHSH and CDR2 LQKENI.

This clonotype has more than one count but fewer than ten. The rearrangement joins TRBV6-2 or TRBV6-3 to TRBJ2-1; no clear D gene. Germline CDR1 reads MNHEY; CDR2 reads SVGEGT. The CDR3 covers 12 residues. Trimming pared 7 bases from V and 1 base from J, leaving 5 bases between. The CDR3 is CASMGSYNEQFF. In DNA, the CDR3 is TGTGCCAGCATGGGGTCCTACAATGAGCAGTTCTTC.

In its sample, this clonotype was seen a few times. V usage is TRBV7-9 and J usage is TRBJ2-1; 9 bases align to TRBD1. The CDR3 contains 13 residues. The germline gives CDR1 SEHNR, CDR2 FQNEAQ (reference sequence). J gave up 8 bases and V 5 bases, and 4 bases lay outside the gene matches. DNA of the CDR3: TGTGCCAGCAGCAAACAGGGGGCCCATGAGCAGTTCTTC. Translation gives CASSKQGAHEQFF.

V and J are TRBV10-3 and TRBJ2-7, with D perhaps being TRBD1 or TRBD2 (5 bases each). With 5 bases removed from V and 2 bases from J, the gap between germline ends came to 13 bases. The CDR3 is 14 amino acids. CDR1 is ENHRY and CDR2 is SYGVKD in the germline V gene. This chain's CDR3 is CAISTGTYTYEQYF. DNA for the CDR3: TGTGCCATCAGTACCGGGACGTATACCTACGAGCAGTACTTC.

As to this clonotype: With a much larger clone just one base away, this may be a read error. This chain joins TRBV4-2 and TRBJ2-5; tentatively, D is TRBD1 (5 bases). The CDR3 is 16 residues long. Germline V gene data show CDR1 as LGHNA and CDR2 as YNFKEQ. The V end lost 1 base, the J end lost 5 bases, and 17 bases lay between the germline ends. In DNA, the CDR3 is TGTGCCAGCAGCCAAGCCCTGCAGGGCCGGTCGGAGACCCAGTACTTC. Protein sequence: CASSQALQGRSETQYF.

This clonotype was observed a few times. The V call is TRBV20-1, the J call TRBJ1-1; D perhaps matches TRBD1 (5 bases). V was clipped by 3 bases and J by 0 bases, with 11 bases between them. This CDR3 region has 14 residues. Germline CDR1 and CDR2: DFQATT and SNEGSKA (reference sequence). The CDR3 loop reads CSASRDGMNTEAFF. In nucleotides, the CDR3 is TGCAGTGCTAGCAGGGATGGTATGAACACTGAAGCTTTCTTT.

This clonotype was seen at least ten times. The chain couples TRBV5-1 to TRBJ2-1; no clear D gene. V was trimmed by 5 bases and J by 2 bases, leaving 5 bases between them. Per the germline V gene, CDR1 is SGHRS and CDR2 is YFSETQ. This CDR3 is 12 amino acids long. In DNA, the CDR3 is TGCGCCAGCAGGCTAACCTACAATGAGCAGTTCTTC. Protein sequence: CASRLTYNEQFF.

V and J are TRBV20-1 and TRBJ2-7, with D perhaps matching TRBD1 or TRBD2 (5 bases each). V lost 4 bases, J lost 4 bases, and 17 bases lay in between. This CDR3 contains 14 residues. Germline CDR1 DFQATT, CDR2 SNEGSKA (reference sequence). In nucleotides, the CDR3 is TGCAGTGCTATAACCGGGACGGAGATTTACGAGCAGTACTTC. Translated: CSAITGTEIYEQYF.

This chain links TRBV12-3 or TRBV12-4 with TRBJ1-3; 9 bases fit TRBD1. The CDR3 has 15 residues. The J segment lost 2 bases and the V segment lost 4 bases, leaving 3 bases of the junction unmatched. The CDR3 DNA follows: TGTGCCAGCAGTTCACACAGGGGGCCTGGAAACACCATATATTTT. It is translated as CASSSHRGPGNTIYF.

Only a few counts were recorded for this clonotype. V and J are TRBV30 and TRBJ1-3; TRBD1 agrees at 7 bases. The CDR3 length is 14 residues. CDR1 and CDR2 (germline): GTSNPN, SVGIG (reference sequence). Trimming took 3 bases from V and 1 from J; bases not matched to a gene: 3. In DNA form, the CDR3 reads TGTGCCTGGAGGGGACAGTATTCTGGAAACACCATATATTTT. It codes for CAWRGQYSGNTIYF.

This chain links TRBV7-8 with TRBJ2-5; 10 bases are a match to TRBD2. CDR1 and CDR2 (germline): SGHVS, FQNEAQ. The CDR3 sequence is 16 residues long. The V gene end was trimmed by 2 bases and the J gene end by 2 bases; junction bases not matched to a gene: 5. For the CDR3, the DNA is TGTGCCAGCAGCTTATTTATACTAGCGGGGCAAGAGACCCAGTACTTC. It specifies CASSLFILAGQETQYF.

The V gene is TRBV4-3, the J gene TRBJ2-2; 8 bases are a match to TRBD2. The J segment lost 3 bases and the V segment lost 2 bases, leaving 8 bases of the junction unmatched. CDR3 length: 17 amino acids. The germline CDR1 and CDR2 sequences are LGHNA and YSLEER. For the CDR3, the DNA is TGCGCCAGCAGCCAACACGCAGCGGGGGACTACACCGGGGAGCTGTTTTTT. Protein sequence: CASSQHAAGDYTGELFF.

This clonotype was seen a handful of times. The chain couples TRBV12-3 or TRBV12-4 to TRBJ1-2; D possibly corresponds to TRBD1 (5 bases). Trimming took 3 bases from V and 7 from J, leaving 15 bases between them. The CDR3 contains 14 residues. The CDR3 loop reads CASSFGQGSSGYTF. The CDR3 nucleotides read TGTGCCAGCAGTTTTGGTCAGGGATCTTCTGGCTACACCTTC.

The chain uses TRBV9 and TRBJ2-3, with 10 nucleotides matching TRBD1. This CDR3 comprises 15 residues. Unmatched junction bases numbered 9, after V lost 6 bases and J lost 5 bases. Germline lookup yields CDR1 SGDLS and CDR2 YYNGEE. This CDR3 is CASTRGDRGLDTQYF. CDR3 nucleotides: TGTGCCAGCACCAGAGGGGACAGGGGATTAGATACGCAGTATTTT.

The CDR3 loop reads CATSDWASYNEQFF. The CDR3, as DNA: TGTGCCACCAGTGATTGGGCCAGTTACAATGAGCAGTTCTTC. This chain connects TRBV24-1 to TRBJ2-1, with no clear D. The CDR3 loop spans 14 amino acids. The germline CDR1 and CDR2 sequences are KGHDR and SFDVKD. V gave up 2 bases and J gave up 4 bases, with 8 bases separating them.

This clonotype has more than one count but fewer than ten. Here the CDR3 reads CASSIPMTGNTDTQYF. The CDR3 nucleotides are TGTGCCAGTAGTATACCGATGACAGGGAACACAGATACGCAGTATTTT. The J gene is TRBJ2-3, the V gene TRBV19, with 7 bases aligning to TRBD1. The CDR3 totals 16 residues. Germline loops: CDR1 LNHDA, CDR2 SQIVND (reference sequence). V lost 2 bases, J lost 2 bases, and 7 bases stayed unmatched.

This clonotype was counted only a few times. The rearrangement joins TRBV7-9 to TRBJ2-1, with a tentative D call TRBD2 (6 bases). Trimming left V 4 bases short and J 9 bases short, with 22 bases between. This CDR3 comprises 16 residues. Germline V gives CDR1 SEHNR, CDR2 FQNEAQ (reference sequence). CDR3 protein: CASSSPSLSGSREQFF. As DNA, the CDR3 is TGTGCCAGCAGCTCCCCGTCGTTATCCGGGAGCCGTGAGCAGTTCTTC.

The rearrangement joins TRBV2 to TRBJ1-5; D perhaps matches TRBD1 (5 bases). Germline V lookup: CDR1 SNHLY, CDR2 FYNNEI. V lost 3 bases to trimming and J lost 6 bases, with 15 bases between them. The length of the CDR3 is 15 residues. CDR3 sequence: CASSDTFRGSQPQHF. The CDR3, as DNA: TGTGCCAGCAGTGATACGTTTAGGGGTAGTCAGCCCCAGCATTTT.

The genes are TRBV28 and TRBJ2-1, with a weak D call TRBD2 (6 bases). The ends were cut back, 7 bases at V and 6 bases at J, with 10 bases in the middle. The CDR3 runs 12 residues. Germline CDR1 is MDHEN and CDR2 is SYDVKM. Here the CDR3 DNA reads TGTGCCAGCACGGGGGTCCCCAATGAGCAGTTCTTC. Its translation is CASTGVPNEQFF.

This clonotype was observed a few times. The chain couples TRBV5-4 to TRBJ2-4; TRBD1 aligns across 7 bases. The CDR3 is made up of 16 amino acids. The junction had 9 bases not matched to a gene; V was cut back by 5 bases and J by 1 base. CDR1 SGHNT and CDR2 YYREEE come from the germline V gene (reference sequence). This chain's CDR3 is CASSPAGGMAKNIQYF. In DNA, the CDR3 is TGTGCCAGCAGTCCGGCAGGGGGTATGGCCAAAAACATTCAGTACTTC.

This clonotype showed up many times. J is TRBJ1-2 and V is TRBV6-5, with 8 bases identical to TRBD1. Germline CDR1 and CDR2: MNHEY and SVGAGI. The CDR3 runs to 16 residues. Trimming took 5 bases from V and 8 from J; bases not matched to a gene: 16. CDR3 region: CASSPSPTGVGSGYTF. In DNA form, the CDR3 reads TGTGCCAGCAGTCCCAGCCCGACAGGGGTCGGGAGCGGCTACACCTTC.

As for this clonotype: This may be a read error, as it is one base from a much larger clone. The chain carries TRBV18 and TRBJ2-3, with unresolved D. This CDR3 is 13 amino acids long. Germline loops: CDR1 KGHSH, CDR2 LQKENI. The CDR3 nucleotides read TGTGCCAGCTCACTCCCCGGCACAGATACGCGGTATTTT. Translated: CASSLPGTDTRYF. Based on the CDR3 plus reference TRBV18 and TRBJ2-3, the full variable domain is NAGVMQNPRHLVRRRGQEARLRCSPMKGHSHVYWYRQLPEEGLKFMVYLQKENIIDESGMPKERFSAEFPKEGPSILRIQQVVRGDSAAYFCASSLPGTDTRYFGPGTRLTVL.

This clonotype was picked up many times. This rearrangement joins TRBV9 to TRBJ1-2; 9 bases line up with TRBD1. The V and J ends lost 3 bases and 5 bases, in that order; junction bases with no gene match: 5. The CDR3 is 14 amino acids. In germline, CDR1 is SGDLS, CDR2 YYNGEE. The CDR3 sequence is CASSGRTGEYGYTF. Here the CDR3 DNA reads TGTGCCAGCAGCGGGCGGACAGGGGAGTATGGCTACACCTTC. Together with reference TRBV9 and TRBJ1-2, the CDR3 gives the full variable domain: DSGVTQTPKHLITATGQRVTLRCSPRSGDLSVYWYQQSLDQGLQFLIQYYNGEERAKGNILERFSAQQFPDLHSELNLSSLELGDSALYFCASSGRTGEYGYTFGSGTRLTVV.